Listed below are T cell receptor beta chains from one sample, sequenced in a study of shared clonotypes between healthy human individuals. Data came from immunoSEQ multiplex PCR; TCRdb stores just in-frame clones and leaves some out. The data contain about 480,000 clones, over 60% of them singletons. The sequencing input was PBMCs. Receptor source: a woman between 35 and 50 years old in good health. Some clones in this sample may be carry-over from other donors' samples. Both conserved end residues are part of each CDR3.

len,j_gene,v_gene,CDR3aa
17,TRBJ1-5,TRBV28,CASSWGRGARSNQPQHF
15,TRBJ2-1,TRBV5-1,CASSSGTSGYNEQFF
11,TRBJ1-5,TRBV12-2,CASRLHQPQHF
14,TRBJ2-3,TRBV11-2,CASSSPSSTDTQYF
16,TRBJ2-7,TRBV4-3,CASSQYLQGATGEQYF
14,TRBJ2-7,TRBV18,CASSPPSGVNEQYF
11,TRBJ1-5,TRBV28,CASSGNQPQHF
14,TRBJ2-3,TRBV30,CAWSPTPVPDTQYF
14,TRBJ1-4,TRBV19,CASSLRQVNEKLFF
16,TRBJ2-1,TRBV7-9,CASSLAGGRAYNEQFF
12,TRBJ1-1,TRBV21-1,CASSRRLTEAFF
15,TRBJ2-1,TRBV6-5,CASSYRAEYYNEQFF
15,TRBJ2-2,TRBV5-6,CASSASGRLTGELFF
15,TRBJ2-3,TRBV19,CASRPRGTHTDTQYF
16,TRBJ2-5,TRBV7-2,CASSTQTSGRVETQYF
13,TRBJ1-2,TRBV18,CASSPDRNYGYTF
15,TRBJ2-6,TRBV25-1,CASSPQGSGANVLTF
13,TRBJ2-7,TRBV7-2,CASTQGTGGEQYF
12,TRBJ1-1,TRBV6-5,CASINGGTEAFF
18,TRBJ2-3,TRBV15,CATSRIPRGGKSTDTQYF
15,TRBJ2-3,TRBV19,CASSIDRGGTDTQYF
17,TRBJ1-4,TRBV7-2,CASSFTGDVATNEKLFF
13,TRBJ2-1,TRBV6-5,CASSQDWDNEQFF
12,TRBJ2-7,TRBV28,CASSSLLYEQYF
13,TRBJ1-2,TRBV2,CASSDAQDYGYTF
12,.,TRBV6-6,CASSRDGYEQYF
12,TRBJ1-1,TRBV2,CASSDSGAEAFF